This is a list of T cell receptor beta chains from one sample in a study of cytomegalovirus exposure and HLA in healthy donors. Generated by immunoSEQ multiplex PCR, the TCRdb table keeps only in-frame clones and is missing some. There are about 160,000 clones in the sample; roughly 80% occur only once, and more than 2% lies in the top ten. Sequences were obtained from PBMCs. The receptors originated from a man aged 45-60 years in good health and CMV-seropositive. Each CDR3 is given with its conserved first and last residue. Fields, in order: clone size, J gene, V gene, D gene, CDR3 DNA, CDR3 protein. D genes are given only for firm matches. Size is omitted from some rows. Given values are once, few, many or a class for expanded clones.

-	TRBJ2-5	TRBV5-4	TRBD2	TGTGCCAGCAGCTTTAGCGGGGGGGCCCCCGGAGAGACCCAGTACTTC	CASSFSGGAPGETQYF
few	TRBJ2-7	TRBV11-2	TRBD2	TGTGCCAGCAGTTCCTTCGCGGGGGGCACCTACGAGCAGTACTTC	CASSSFAGGTYEQYF
-	TRBJ2-5	TRBV7-3	-	TGTGCCAGCAGCTTAAGAGGTGGGACTGAAGAGACCCAGTACTTC	CASSLRGGTEETQYF
-	TRBJ1-2	TRBV7-8	TRBD1	TGTGCCAGCAGCTTGGGACAGGGAGATTACTATGGCTACACCTTC	CASSLGQGDYYGYTF
once	TRBJ1-2	TRBV27	TRBD1	TGTGCCAGCAGTTTATCGACAGGGCGATCCAACTATGGCTACACCTTC	CASSLSTGRSNYGYTF
few	TRBJ2-1	TRBV5-1	-	TGCGCCAGCAGCTTCGGACCGGGGAGCTCCTACAATGAGCAGTTCTTC	CASSFGPGSSYNEQFF
-	TRBJ2-3	TRBV27	-	TGTGCCAGCAGTTTAACCTTAAACCCATACAGGGAGAGCACAGATACGCAGTATTTT	CASSLTLNPYRESTDTQYF
-	TRBJ2-1	TRBV6-1	TRBD1	TGTGCCAGCAGCCACGGGACAGGCTCATACAATGAGCAGTTCTTC	CASSHGTGSYNEQFF
once	TRBJ2-2	TRBV19	-	TGTGCCAGTAGTTCGTATCCAGGGCAGCTGTTTTTT	CASSSYPGQLFF
-	TRBJ2-7	TRBV13	TRBD1	TGTGCCAGCAGCACCGCTGGGACAGGGTTTCACGAGCAGTACTTC	CASSTAGTGFHEQYF
-	TRBJ2-5	TRBV4-3	-	TGCGCCAGCAGCACAGGCCTGTCGGAGACCCAGTACTTC	CASSTGLSETQYF
-	TRBJ2-3	TRBV2	TRBD1	TGTGCCAGCAAAGGGACAGCAGGCACAGATACGCAGTATTTT	CASKGTAGTDTQYF
-	TRBJ1-4	TRBV4-3	-	TGCGCCAGCAGCCAAGAACACAGATCTAATGAAAAACTGTTTTTT	CASSQEHRSNEKLFF
-	TRBJ1-1	TRBV18	TRBD1	TGTGCCAGCTCAGTCGGGACAGGAATGAACACTGAAGCTTTCTTT	CASSVGTGMNTEAFF
few	TRBJ1-1	TRBV27	-	TGTGCCAGCTCCAAGTTTGAGGGAGAAGCTTTCTTT	CASSKFEGEAFF
-	TRBJ2-1	TRBV5-1	-	TGCGCCAGCAGCTTGGGGGATCAGGGTGGAGGGGATGAGCAGTTCTTC	CASSLGDQGGGDEQFF
-	TRBJ2-3	TRBV30	TRBD2	TGTGCCTGGAGTCCGGGACTAGCCACAGATACGCAGTATTTT	CAWSPGLATDTQYF
-	TRBJ1-4	TRBV30	TRBD1	TGTGCCTGTCCCCGGACAGGGGCGGATGAAAAACTGTTTTTT	CACPRTGADEKLFF
once	TRBJ1-6	TRBV2	-	TGTGCCAGCAGTGTACCAGGGAGGTCCTCACCCCTCCACTTT	CASSVPGRSSPLHF
-	TRBJ1-1	TRBV19	-	TGTGCCAGTAGTACCAACAGGGAGAACACTGAAGCTTTCTTT	CASSTNRENTEAFF
-	TRBJ1-2	TRBV7-2	-	TGTGCCAGCAGCCCAACAGGGAGCTATGGCTACACCTTC	CASSPTGSYGYTF
-	TRBJ1-4	TRBV19	-	TGTGCCAGTAGTATCCCGGGACTTATGAATGAAAAACTGTTTTTT	CASSIPGLMNEKLFF
-	TRBJ2-7	TRBV14	TRBD1	TGTGCCAGCAGCCACAGACAGGGGGCTTACGAGCAGTACTTC	CASSHRQGAYEQYF
-	TRBJ2-3	TRBV15	TRBD2	TGTGCCACCAGCAGAGTACTAGCGGGGTTGTTAGATACGCAGTATTTT	CATSRVLAGLLDTQYF
-	TRBJ2-7	TRBV28	TRBD1	TGTGCCAGCAGTCCCCCGCGTGCGCCAGGGGGAGAGCAGTACTTC	CASSPPRAPGGEQYF
-	TRBJ1-1	TRBV28	-	TGTGCCAGCAGTGCGGGGGGCTTTAACACTGAAGCTTTCTTT	CASSAGGFNTEAFF
-	TRBJ1-1	TRBV9	TRBD1	TGTGCCAGCAGCGAAGGGACAGGGGGTAACACTGAAGCTTTCTTT	CASSEGTGGNTEAFF
few	TRBJ2-1	TRBV9	-	TGTGCCAGCAGCGTAGGACTAGTTTCCCCGTTCTTC	CASSVGLVSPFF
-	TRBJ2-3	TRBV7-2	TRBD1	TGTGCCAGCAGTTGGGACAGGGCCACAGATACGCAGTATTTT	CASSWDRATDTQYF
-	TRBJ2-2	TRBV7-6	TRBD2	TGTGCCAGCAGCCGACTAGCGGGGGCTAACACCGGGGAGCTGTTTTTT	CASSRLAGANTGELFF
-	TRBJ2-1	TRBV6-5	TRBD1	TGTGCCAGCTGTTTCCTCTGGACAGGGGCTCGCAATGAGCAGTTCTTC	CASCFLWTGARNEQFF
-	TRBJ2-3	TRBV6-1	-	TGTGCCAGCAGTGACCGAGGGCACCTAGGCACAGATACGCAGTATTTT	CASSDRGHLGTDTQYF
-	TRBJ1-5	TRBV5-6	-	TGTGCCAGCAGCCTTCGGGATCAGCCCCAGCATTTT	CASSLRDQPQHF
once	TRBJ1-5	TRBV7-2	-	TGTGCCAGCAGCTTCAGGGGTGATCAGCCCCAGCATTTT	CASSFRGDQPQHF
-	TRBJ1-6	TRBV7-9	-	TGTGCCAGCAGAGGAGAATCCAATAATTCACCCCTCCACTTT	CASRGESNNSPLHF
-	TRBJ1-1	TRBV10-3	-	TGTGCCATCAGGCCCGGAGGGAGCACTGAAGCTTTCTTT	CAIRPGGSTEAFF
-	TRBJ2-3	TRBV7-2	TRBD2	TGTGCCACCTACTTAGCGGGGGGGAGCACAGATACGCAGTATTTT	CATYLAGGSTDTQYF
-	TRBJ2-1	TRBV2	TRBD2	TGTGCCAGCAGTACCACGGGGGAATCGGGACTAGCGTACAATGAGCAGTTCTTC	CASSTTGESGLAYNEQFF
few	TRBJ2-7	TRBV15	-	TGTGCCACCAGCAGAGAACGCGGGCACTTCGGATATTACGAGCAGTACTTC	CATSRERGHFGYYEQYF
-	TRBJ2-7	TRBV6-1	-	TGTGCCAGCAGCGAACTTTACGAGCAGTACTTC	CASSELYEQYF
few	TRBJ2-2	TRBV4-2	-	TGTGCCACCCTCTCCACCGGGGAGCTGTTTTTT	CATLSTGELFF
-	TRBJ1-1	TRBV15	-	TGTGCCACCAGCAGTAGGGGGGGGTCGACTGAAGCTTTCTTT	CATSSRGGSTEAFF
-	TRBJ2-4	TRBV11-2	-	TGTGCCAGCAGCGCCACGGGACTTAACATTCAGTACTTC	CASSATGLNIQYF
-	TRBJ1-1	TRBV6-4	-	TGTGCCAGCAGGGGGGGGATTGGCGCTGAAGCTTTCTTT	CASRGGIGAEAFF
-	TRBJ2-3	TRBV5-1	-	TGCGCCAGCAGCTTGAACCGGGGGAAGGGTACAGATACGCAGTATTTT	CASSLNRGKGTDTQYF
medium-sized	TRBJ1-5	TRBV4-2	TRBD1	TGTGCCAGCAGCCTTTCCGACAGGGGGCGGAATCAGCCCCAGCATTTT	CASSLSDRGRNQPQHF
-	TRBJ2-7	TRBV7-9	-	TGTGCCAGCAGCTTAAGTGCGAGTTCGGGCGAGCAGTACTTC	CASSLSASSGEQYF